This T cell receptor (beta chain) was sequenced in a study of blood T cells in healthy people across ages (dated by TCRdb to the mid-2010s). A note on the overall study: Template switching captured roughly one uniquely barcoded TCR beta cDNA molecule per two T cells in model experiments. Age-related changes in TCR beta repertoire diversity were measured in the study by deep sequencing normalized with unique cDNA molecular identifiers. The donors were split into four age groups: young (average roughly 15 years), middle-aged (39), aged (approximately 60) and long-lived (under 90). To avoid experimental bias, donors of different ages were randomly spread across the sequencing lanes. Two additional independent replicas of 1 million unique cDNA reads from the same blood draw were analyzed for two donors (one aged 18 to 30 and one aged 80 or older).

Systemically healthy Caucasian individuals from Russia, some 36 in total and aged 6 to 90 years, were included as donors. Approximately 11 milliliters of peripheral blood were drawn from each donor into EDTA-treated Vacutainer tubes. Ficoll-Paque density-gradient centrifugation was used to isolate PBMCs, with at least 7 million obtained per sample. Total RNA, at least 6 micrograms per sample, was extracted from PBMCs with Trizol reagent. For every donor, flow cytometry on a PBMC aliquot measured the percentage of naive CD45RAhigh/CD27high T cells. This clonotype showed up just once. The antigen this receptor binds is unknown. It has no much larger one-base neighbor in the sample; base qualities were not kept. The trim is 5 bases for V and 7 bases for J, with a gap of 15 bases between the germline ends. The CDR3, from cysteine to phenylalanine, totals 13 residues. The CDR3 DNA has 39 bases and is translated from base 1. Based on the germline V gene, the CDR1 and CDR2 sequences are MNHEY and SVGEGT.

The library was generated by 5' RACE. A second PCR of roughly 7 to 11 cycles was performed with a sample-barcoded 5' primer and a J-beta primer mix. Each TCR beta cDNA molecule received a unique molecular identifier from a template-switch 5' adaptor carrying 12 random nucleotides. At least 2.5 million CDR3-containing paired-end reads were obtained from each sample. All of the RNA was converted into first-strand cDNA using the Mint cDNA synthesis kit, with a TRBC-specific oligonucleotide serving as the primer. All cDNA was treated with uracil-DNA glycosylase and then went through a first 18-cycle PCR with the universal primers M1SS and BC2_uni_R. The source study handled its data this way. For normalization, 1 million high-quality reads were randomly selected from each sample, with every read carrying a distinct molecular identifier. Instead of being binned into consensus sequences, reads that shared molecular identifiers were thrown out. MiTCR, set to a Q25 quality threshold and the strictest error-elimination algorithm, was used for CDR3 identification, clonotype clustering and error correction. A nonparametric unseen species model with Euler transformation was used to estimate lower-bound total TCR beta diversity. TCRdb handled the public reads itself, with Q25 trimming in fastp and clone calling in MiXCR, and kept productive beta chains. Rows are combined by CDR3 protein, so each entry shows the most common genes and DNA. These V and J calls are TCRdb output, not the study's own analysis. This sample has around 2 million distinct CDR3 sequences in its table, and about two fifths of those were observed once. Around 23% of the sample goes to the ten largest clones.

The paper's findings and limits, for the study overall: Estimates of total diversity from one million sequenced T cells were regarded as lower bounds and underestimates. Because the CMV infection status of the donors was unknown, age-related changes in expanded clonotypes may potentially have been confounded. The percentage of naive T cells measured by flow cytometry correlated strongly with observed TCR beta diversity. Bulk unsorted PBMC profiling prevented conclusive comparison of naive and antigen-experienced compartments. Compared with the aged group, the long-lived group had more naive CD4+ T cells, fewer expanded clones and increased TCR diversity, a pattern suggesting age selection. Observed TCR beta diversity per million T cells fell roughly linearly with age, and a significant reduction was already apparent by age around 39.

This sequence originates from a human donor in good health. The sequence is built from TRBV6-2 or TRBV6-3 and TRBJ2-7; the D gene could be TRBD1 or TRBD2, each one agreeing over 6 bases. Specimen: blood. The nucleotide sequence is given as TGTGCCAGCAGTGGGGACACCCGGGGGGAGCAGTACTTC. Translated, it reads CASSGDTRGEQYF.